A few counts support the clone carrying this TCR beta chain. The antigen remains unidentified. Germline V gene lookup returns CDR1 SGHTA and CDR2 FQGNSA. This CDR3 is 13 amino acids long. Trimming took 5 bases from V and 7 from J, leaving 12 bases between them. These data belong to a study of blood T cells in healthy people across ages. Study conclusions and caveats: Across the age range, TCR beta diversity per million T cells fell in a roughly linear way.

PCR was performed a second time for about 7 to 11 cycles using a sample-barcoded 5' primer and a J-beta primer mix. All cDNA molecules were each tagged by a template-switch adaptor with 12 random nucleotides. TCRdb ran MiXCR on the 5' RACE reads and lists one entry per CDR3 protein. The sample has about 580,000 distinct CDR3 sequences, less than 60% seen once. The chain couples TRBV7-2 to TRBJ2-1; D possibly corresponds to TRBD2 (7 bases). Sequenced: blood. This clonotype originated in an elderly man in good health. The chain's CDR3 is CASSPKGGNEQFF. The CDR3 DNA is TGTGCCAGCAGCCCAAAGGGGGGGAATGAGCAGTTCTTC.